This T cell receptor (beta chain) was sequenced for a study of ipilimumab plus nivolumab after autologous stem cell transplantation. About the research overall: A median of roughly eight nivolumab and five or six ipilimumab doses were given. Both relapsed and primary refractory DLBCL were included.

Ipilimumab, 1 mg/kg, started 14 to 28 days after autologous transplant. The CDR3 length is 15 residues. Germline CDR1 and CDR2: MNHEY and SMNVEV (reference sequence). The V gene lost 5 bases and the J gene lost 4 bases, with 14 bases spanning the gap. Some clones are missing from TCRdb's copy, which holds only in-frame ones; the method was immunoSEQ multiplex PCR. The data show 20,000 to 25,000 clones, roughly 74% seen once. The clonotype originates from a male donor with diffuse large B-cell lymphoma. This material consisted of PBMCs, taken in a trial of ipilimumab plus nivolumab as post-transplant consolidation. The chain carries TRBV27 and TRBJ2-2, with D perhaps assigned TRBD1 or TRBD2 (5 bases each). As DNA, the CDR3 is TGTGCCAGCAGTCCGACTTTTGGGGGCACCGGGGAGCTGTTTTTT. Translation gives CASSPTFGGTGELFF.